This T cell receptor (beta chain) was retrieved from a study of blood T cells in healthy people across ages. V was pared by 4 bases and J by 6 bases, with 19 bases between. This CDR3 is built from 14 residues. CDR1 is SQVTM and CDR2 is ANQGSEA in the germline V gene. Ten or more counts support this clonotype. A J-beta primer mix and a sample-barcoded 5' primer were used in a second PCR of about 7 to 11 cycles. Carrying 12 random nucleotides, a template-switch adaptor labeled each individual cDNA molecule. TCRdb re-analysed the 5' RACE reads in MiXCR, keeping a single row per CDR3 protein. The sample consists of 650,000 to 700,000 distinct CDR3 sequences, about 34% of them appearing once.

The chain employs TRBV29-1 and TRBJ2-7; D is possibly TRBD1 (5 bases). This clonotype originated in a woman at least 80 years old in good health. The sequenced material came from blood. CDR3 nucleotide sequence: TGCAGCGTTGTTACCAGGGCCCCCCAAGGCGAGCAGTACTTC. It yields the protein CSVVTRAPQGEQYF.